These 20 T cell receptor beta chains came from one sample sequenced in a study of T cells in localized non-small cell lung cancer. Here immunoSEQ multiplex PCR was the method, and the copy in TCRdb shows in-frame clones only, minus some. Altogether about 27,000 clones are present, roughly four fifths being singletons, with the ten largest covering 4.1%. Specimen: peripheral blood, collected before any cancer treatment. The receptors were gathered from a woman aged 40 to 75 with stage I lung adenocarcinoma.

The V and J genes are TRBV2 and TRBJ2-1, with D unclear. V lost 6 bases and J lost 0, with 12 bases in between. CDR3 length: 15 residues. In germline, CDR1 is SNHLY, CDR2 FYNNEI. CDR3 loop: CASSLQKISYNEQFF. CDR3 nucleotide sequence: TGTGCCAGCAGCCTACAGAAGATCTCCTACAATGAGCAGTTCTTC.

This clone was detected only a few times. The chain employs TRBV18 and TRBJ1-4, with D possibly being TRBD1 (5 bases). Germline-derived CDR1 and CDR2 are KGHSH and LQKENI. This CDR3 spans 16 amino acids. Trimming shortened V by 2 bases and J by 4 bases, and 14 bases separated the two germline ends. CDR3 amino acids: CASSPTPFRDNEKLFF. DNA for the CDR3: TGTGCCAGCTCACCAACACCCTTCAGGGATAATGAAAAACTGTTTTTT.

The rearrangement joins TRBV7-3 to TRBJ1-1, with D hard to call. The CDR3 runs 13 residues. V lost 5 bases and J lost 1, with 8 bases in between. Germline CDR1 SGHTA, CDR2 FQGTGA. CDR3 loop: CASSKDRNTEAFF. The CDR3 DNA is TGTGCCAGCAGCAAGGACCGGAACACTGAAGCTTTCTTT.

J is TRBJ2-7 and V is TRBV6-4; D is possibly TRBD1 or TRBD2 (5 bases each). The V end lost 3 bases, the J end lost 6 bases, and 12 bases lay between the germline ends. CDR1 and CDR2 from the germline V gene are MRHNA and SNTAGT. The CDR3 covers 13 residues. CDR3 in DNA: TGTGCCAGCAGTGAACAGAGGGGAAGCGAGCAGTACTTC. It yields the protein CASSEQRGSEQYF.

V usage is TRBV19 and J usage is TRBJ2-3; D is unresolved. Germline loops: CDR1 LNHDA, CDR2 SQIVND (reference sequence). Trimming stripped 3 bases from V and 0 bases from J, with 7 bases between. CDR3 length: 14 residues. CDR3 loop: CASSIQFSTDTQYF. In nucleotides, the CDR3 is TGTGCCAGTAGTATTCAGTTTAGCACAGATACGCAGTATTTT.

V gene TRBV7-2 combines with J gene TRBJ2-7; the D gene could be TRBD1 or TRBD2 (5 bases each). The germline V gene encodes CDR1 SGHTA and CDR2 FQGNSA. The CDR3 covers 13 residues. V lost 2 bases, J lost 4 bases, and 9 bases lay in between. The CDR3 region is CASSLMRGYEQYF. The CDR3 DNA follows: TGTGCCAGCAGCTTAATGAGGGGTTACGAGCAGTACTTC.

The genes are TRBV29-1 and TRBJ1-2, with D perhaps TRBD1 (6 bases). CDR1 is SQVTM, CDR2 ANQGSEA, per germline. The CDR3 has 14 residues. Trimming cost V 6 bases and J 6 bases, with 20 bases left between them. The CDR3 DNA follows: TGCAGCGTCTTTGGGGGGGGCGGAGCTGATGGCTACACCTTC. This codes for CSVFGGGGADGYTF.

Concerning this clone itself: One junction end does not reproduce the germline sequence, and a read error may be involved. The chain employs TRBV7-9 and TRBJ2-7, with TRBD1 matching 7 bases. The CDR3 is made up of 11 amino acids. Germline V gene lookup returns CDR1 SEHNR and CDR2 FQNEAQ (reference sequence). The CDR3 bases are TGTGCCAGCAGCGAGGGGGCAGGGGTTAACTTC. The encoded protein is CASSEGAGVNF.

The chain combines TRBV4-3 with TRBJ2-7; possible D gene TRBD1, 5 bases. Germline assignment: CDR1 LGHNA and CDR2 YSLEER. V lost 0 bases and J 2 bases, leaving 11 bases between the germline ends. This CDR3 contains 15 residues. The CDR3 coding sequence is TGCGCCAGCAGCCAAGACGCTAGGGGCCCCTACGAGCAGTACTTC. Its translation is CASSQDARGPYEQYF.

The J gene is TRBJ1-2, the V gene TRBV7-2; D unresolved. The CDR3 runs to 13 residues. Germline V gives CDR1 SGHTA, CDR2 FQGNSA. V was clipped by 1 base and J by 7 bases, with 10 bases between them. The DNA for the CDR3 is TGTGCCAGCAGCTTAGACGGCCTCTCTGGCTACACCTTC. Its protein is CASSLDGLSGYTF.

The CDR3 spells CASSLAIGGGTEAFF. CDR3 DNA sequence: TGTGCCAGCAGCTTAGCCATCGGAGGGGGAACTGAAGCTTTCTTT. This chain joins TRBV7-2 and TRBJ1-1, with a possible D match to TRBD1 (6 bases). This CDR3 has 15 residues. In germline, CDR1 is SGHTA, CDR2 FQGNSA. V lost 0 bases to trimming and J lost 5 bases, with 13 bases between them. Looking up the rest from reference TRBV7-2 and TRBJ1-1 gives the full variable domain: GAGVSQSPSNKVTEKGKDVELRCDPISGHTALYWYRQSLGQGLEFLIYFQGNSAPDKSGLPSDRFSAERTGGSVSTLTIQRTQQEDSAVYLCASSLAIGGGTEAFFGQGTRLTVV.

The chain links TRBV19 to TRBJ1-5, with 9 bases lining up with TRBD1. Losses at the gene ends were 1 base for V and 10 bases for J; bases not matched to a gene: 5. The CDR3 has 14 residues. The germline V gene has CDR1 LNHDA and CDR2 SQIVND (reference sequence). This CDR3 is CASSIGGQGAPQHF. CDR3 nucleotide sequence: TGTGCCAGTAGTATAGGGGGACAGGGTGCTCCCCAGCATTTT.

This clone has only one observation. J is TRBJ2-7 and V is TRBV10-3, with 8 nucleotides matching TRBD2. V was pared by 0 bases and J by 7 bases, with 2 bases of the junction left unmatched. The CDR3 loop spans 13 amino acids. Germline V CDR1 and CDR2: ENHRY, SYGVKD. CDR3 sequence (DNA): TGTGCCATCAGTGAGTCCGCGGGGGGAGAGCAGTACTTC. It translates to CAISESAGGEQYF.

This clone was observed a handful of times. The chain links TRBV19 to TRBJ2-1, with 7 nucleotides matching TRBD2. This CDR3 has 14 amino acids. Trimming removed 6 bases from V and 7 bases from J; junction bases left unmatched: 9. Germline V gene data show CDR1 as LNHDA and CDR2 as SQIVND (reference sequence). The CDR3 spells CASRGTGGLNEQFF. The CDR3 DNA reads as TGTGCCAGTAGAGGAACGGGGGGTCTGAATGAGCAGTTCTTC.

This rearrangement joins TRBV6-5 to TRBJ1-1; perhaps TRBD1 as D (6 bases). CDR1 and CDR2 (germline): MNHEY, SVGAGI. Trimming cost V 6 bases and J 0 bases, with 11 bases left between them. This CDR3 contains 14 residues. CDR3 sequence: CASSPGGLNTEAFF. CDR3 nucleotide sequence: TGTGCCAGCAGCCCGGGGGGGCTGAACACTGAAGCTTTCTTT.

J is TRBJ1-1 and V is TRBV5-4; no firm D call. This CDR3 contains 15 residues. Germline loops: CDR1 SGHNT, CDR2 YYREEE (reference sequence). V was pared by 2 bases and J by 2 bases, with 13 bases between. CDR3: CASSFGVRTNTEAFF. CDR3 nucleotide sequence: TGTGCCAGCAGCTTTGGAGTGCGGACCAACACTGAAGCTTTCTTT. Full variable domain (remainder filled in from reference TRBV5-4 and TRBJ1-1): ETGVTQSPTHLIKTRGQQVTLRCSSQSGHNTVSWYQQALGQGPQFIFQYYREEENGRGNFPPRFSGLQFPNYSSELNVNALELDDSALYLCASSFGVRTNTEAFFGQGTRLTVV.

The chain joins TRBV6-5 to TRBJ2-1, with D tentatively TRBD2 (6 bases). CDR1 is MNHEY and CDR2 is SVGAGI in the germline V gene. The ends were cut back, 2 bases at V and 3 bases at J, with 11 bases in the middle. This CDR3 has 15 residues. The CDR3 DNA reads TGTGCCAGCAGTTACGGGGGGTTCGGCTACAATGAGCAGTTCTTC. Translated, it gives CASSYGGFGYNEQFF.

The chain joins TRBV20-1 to TRBJ1-1; D not certain. V was cut by 6 bases and J by 3 bases, with 8 bases left in between. Germline assignment: CDR1 DFQATT and CDR2 SNEGSKA (reference sequence). The CDR3 has 11 residues. CDR3 in DNA: TGCAGTGCCACAGATGACACTGAAGCTTTCTTT. Its translation is CSATDDTEAFF.

In this sample, this clone turned up a few times. The chain has TRBV5-4 and TRBJ2-5; 8 nucleotides agree with TRBD2. This CDR3 is 15 amino acids long. V shed 5 bases and J 5 bases; nucleotides not matched to a gene: 11. Germline values: CDR1 SGHNT, CDR2 YYREEE (reference sequence). This chain's CDR3 is CASSNTGGRGETQYF. CDR3 nucleotides: TGTGCCAGCAGTAACACGGGGGGGCGAGGTGAGACCCAGTACTTC.

This sequence joins TRBV6-5 and TRBJ1-6, with 9 bases matching TRBD1. CDR1 is MNHEY and CDR2 is SVGAGI in the germline V gene. V lost 8 bases and J lost 10; bases outside the gene matches: 9. This CDR3 is built from 14 residues. CDR3 sequence reads: CASGRDRARSPLHF. CDR3 nucleotides: TGTGCCAGCGGACGGGACAGGGCGAGATCACCCCTCCACTTT.